The TCR beta chain described here comes from a study of Tregs in tolerant kidney transplant recipients. Study background: Related graft donors supplied nonmyeloablative bone marrow transplants, and mixed chimerism was transient.

The CDR3 covers 14 residues. The germline V gene encodes CDR1 SGHRS and CDR2 YFSETQ. V dropped 2 bases and J dropped 0 bases, with 7 bases sitting between them. Only in-frame clones appear in the TCRdb table, and some are missing; sequencing was by immunoSEQ multiplex PCR. The table includes approximately 15,000 clones, about four fifths detected once. The sequence derives from a human donor who received a combined kidney and bone marrow transplant. The sequencing used Tregs from blood, collected before the transplant. The chain is built from TRBV5-1 and TRBJ2-3; possible D gene TRBD2, 6 bases. CDR3 sequence reads: CASSFSGSTDTQYF. The CDR3 bases are TGCGCCAGCAGCTTTAGCGGCAGCACAGATACGCAGTATTTT.